The 18 T cell receptor beta chains presented below share a single source sample, sequenced in a study of blood T cell repertoires in COVID-19 (dated by TCRdb to 2020 to 2022). Receptor amplification or capture employed the immunoSEQ multiplex PCR assay. TCRdb took this table from immuneACCESS and kept in-frame rearrangements with V and J called. Such tables lack part of the clones; where checked against another copy, unresolved V genes explain under half of the gap, and the rest is unexplained. The sample table contains a few hundred thousand clones; only one count was recorded for about 88% of them. Jointly, the top ten make up roughly 1% of the sample. Sequencing input: PBMCs or T cells enriched from blood (not recorded which). Every receptor here comes from a woman aged 25 to 45 who had recovered from COVID-19.

This clone has at least ten counts. This rearrangement joins TRBV7-9 to TRBJ2-7; weak D call: TRBD1 (6 bases). Trimming removed 1 base from V and 5 bases from J, with 9 bases in between. The CDR3 has 13 amino acids. CDR1 is SEHNR, CDR2 FQNEAQ, per germline (reference sequence). CDR3 sequence reads: CASSLGNRDEQYF. The CDR3 DNA is TGTGCCAGCAGCTTAGGGAACAGGGACGAGCAGTACTTC.

V gene TRBV7-9 combines with J gene TRBJ1-2; 7 bases map to TRBD1. The CDR3 extends over 13 amino acids. Germline loops: CDR1 SEHNR, CDR2 FQNEAQ (reference sequence). The V gene end was trimmed by 4 bases and the J gene end by 5 bases; junction bases not matched to a gene: 4. The CDR3 reads CASSSGTEYGYTF. CDR3 in DNA: TGTGCCAGCAGCTCGGGGACAGAGTATGGCTACACCTTC.

This clone was picked up a small number of times. The rearrangement links TRBV7-9 to TRBJ2-2, with D possibly matching TRBD1 (5 bases). The CDR3 consists of 15 residues. V was pared by 1 base and J by 8 bases, with 14 bases between. Germline CDR1 and CDR2: SEHNR and FQNEAQ (reference sequence). The CDR3 DNA is TGTGCCAGCAGCTTAGGGCAGGGTCCCCGAGGGGAGCTGTTTTTT. Translating it yields CASSLGQGPRGELFF.

The chain joins TRBV7-9 to TRBJ1-1, with 7 bases that match TRBD1. V was clipped by 7 bases and J by 8 bases; unmatched bases: 7. Germline V gene lookup returns CDR1 SEHNR and CDR2 FQNEAQ (reference sequence). This CDR3 contains 12 residues. The CDR3 coding sequence is TGTGCCAGCATCTCAGGGGGAGGAGAAGCTTTCTTT. Protein product: CASISGGGEAFF.

The V and J genes are TRBV2 and TRBJ2-5; 8 nucleotides match TRBD1. This CDR3 comprises 16 residues. V lost 6 bases, J lost 4 bases, and 13 bases stayed unmatched. Germline V gene data show CDR1 as SNHLY and CDR2 as FYNNEI. CDR3 DNA: TGTGCCAGCAGGGCACCAGGGGGCGGAGGGACAGAGACCCAGTACTTC. Protein: CASRAPGGGGTETQYF.

For the CDR3, the DNA is TGTGCCAGCAGCCTTACAGACTCTGGAAACACCATATATTTT. Its translation is CASSLTDSGNTIYF. The rearrangement uses TRBV6-5 and TRBJ1-3; D gene uncertain. Trimming removed 6 bases from V and 0 bases from J, with 9 bases in between. Looked up from germline, CDR1 is MNHEY and CDR2 is SVGAGI. The CDR3 extends over 14 amino acids.

This chain uses TRBV5-1 with TRBJ1-2; perhaps TRBD1 as D (6 bases). Looked up from germline, CDR1 is SGHRS and CDR2 is YFSETQ. V lost 4 bases and J 0 bases, leaving 13 bases between the germline ends. This CDR3 has 15 amino acids. CDR3 loop: CASSPRTASNYGYTF. CDR3 bases: TGCGCCAGCAGCCCAAGGACAGCTTCTAACTATGGCTACACCTTC.

The chain carries TRBV5-8 and TRBJ2-2, with a weak D call TRBD1 (6 bases). The CDR3 runs 15 residues. Trimming removed 3 bases at V and 5 bases at J, with 14 bases between. Germline CDR1 SGHTS, CDR2 YDEGEE. CDR3 loop: CASSWGTYRTGELFF. The CDR3 bases are TGTGCCAGCAGCTGGGGGACATATAGAACCGGGGAGCTGTTTTTT.

V and J are TRBV28 and TRBJ1-5; the D gene is possibly TRBD1 (5 bases). Per the germline V gene, CDR1 is MDHEN and CDR2 is SYDVKM. This CDR3 spans 16 amino acids. Trimming pared 4 bases from V and 3 bases from J, leaving 16 bases between. The CDR3 spells CASSSPGRGSNQPQHF. CDR3 bases: TGTGCCAGCAGTTCTCCGGGACGGGGGTCCAATCAGCCCCAGCATTTT.

The chain has TRBV3-1 (or the pseudogene TRBV3-2) and TRBJ1-2; D unresolved. This CDR3 contains 16 residues. Germline assignment: CDR1 LGHDT and CDR2 YNNKEL (reference sequence). V shed 4 bases and J shed 4 bases, with 19 bases lying between them. In DNA, the CDR3 is TGTGCCAGCAGCCCGATCCCGCAGAGGGCTGGCTATGGCTACACCTTC. This gives the protein CASSPIPQRAGYGYTF.

This chain links TRBV5-4 with TRBJ1-2; TRBD1 agrees at 9 bases. This CDR3 has 14 amino acids. Germline V gene lookup returns CDR1 SGHNT and CDR2 YYREEE (reference sequence). With V trimmed by 4 bases and J by 7 bases, 8 bases remained unmatched. The CDR3 loop reads CASSAPDRGAGYTF. In nucleotides, the CDR3 is TGTGCCAGCAGCGCCCCCGACAGGGGGGCTGGCTACACCTTC.

The genes are TRBV7-9 and TRBJ2-7; TRBD2 matches at 9 bases. This CDR3 spans 18 amino acids. The V gene's germline CDR1 is SEHNR and CDR2 FQNEAQ (reference sequence). The ends lost 0 bases at V and 2 bases at J; junction bases unmatched: 11. The CDR3 protein is CASSLASMAGGGAYEQYF. The CDR3 DNA reads TGTGCCAGCAGCTTAGCGAGTATGGCTGGCGGGGGGGCCTACGAGCAGTACTTC.

The rearrangement uses TRBV4-2 and TRBJ1-5; D unclear. This CDR3 has 16 residues. V gave up 0 bases and J gave up 9 bases, with 18 bases separating them. The germline gives CDR1 LGHNA, CDR2 YNFKEQ. The CDR3 DNA is TGTGCCAGCAGCCAAGATAAATTACTCAACCTTGGGCCCCAGCATTTT. Amino acids: CASSQDKLLNLGPQHF.

The rearrangement links TRBV2 to TRBJ2-1; maybe TRBD1 (5 bases). V lost 7 bases and J 3 bases, leaving 13 bases between the germline ends. Germline values: CDR1 SNHLY, CDR2 FYNNEI. The CDR3 runs 14 residues. The chain's CDR3 is CASTDSGIYNEQFF. CDR3 sequence (DNA): TGTGCCAGCACCGACAGTGGTATCTACAATGAGCAGTTCTTC. Filled out from reference TRBV2 and TRBJ2-1, the complete variable domain reads EPEVTQTPSHQVTQMGQEVILRCVPISNHLYFYWYRQILGQKVEFLVSFYNNEISEKSEIFDDQFSVERPDGSNFTLKIRSTKLEDSAMYFCASTDSGIYNEQFFGPGTRLTVL.

The gene calls are TRBV30 and TRBJ1-5; no firm D call. CDR3 length equals 13 residues. Deletions cut 2 bases from V and 5 bases from J, with 10 bases between. The V gene's germline CDR1 is GTSNPN and CDR2 SVGIG (reference sequence). In DNA, the CDR3 is TGTGCCTGGAGTCCGGGGAGAGATCAGCCCCAGCATTTT. Residues: CAWSPGRDQPQHF.

V is TRBV12-3 or TRBV12-4 and J is TRBJ1-6; TRBD1 aligns across 9 bases. The CDR3 consists of 13 residues. V dropped 6 bases and J dropped 8; count of bases not matched to a gene: 2. CDR3 in DNA: TGTGCCAGCAGCGACAGGGGGGATTCACCCCTCCACTTT. Protein: CASSDRGDSPLHF.

The V gene is TRBV2, the J gene TRBJ1-4; D remains unclear. Deletions cut 7 bases from V and 7 bases from J, with 16 bases between. CDR1 SNHLY and CDR2 FYNNEI come from the germline V gene. The CDR3 length is 14 residues. Here the CDR3 DNA reads TGTGCCAGCAACCGAGTTAGCGAAACTGAAAAACTGTTTTTT. Translating gives CASNRVSETEKLFF. The variable domain in full, completed from reference TRBV2 and TRBJ1-4, reads EPEVTQTPSHQVTQMGQEVILRCVPISNHLYFYWYRQILGQKVEFLVSFYNNEISEKSEIFDDQFSVERPDGSNFTLKIRSTKLEDSAMYFCASNRVSETEKLFFGSGTQLSVL.

The V and J genes are TRBV2 and TRBJ2-4; weak D call: TRBD2 (5 bases). The V end lost 4 bases, the J end lost 0 bases, and 7 bases lay between the germline ends. The germline gives CDR1 SNHLY, CDR2 FYNNEI. This CDR3 has 14 amino acids. The CDR3 loop is CASSGTLAKNIQYF. The CDR3 nucleotides read TGTGCCAGCAGTGGGACTCTAGCCAAAAACATTCAGTACTTC.